This T cell receptor beta chain was profiled in a study of OX40 agonist ivuxolimab in advanced cancers. Across the study: At approximately 83% male, the cohort had a mean age of approximately 64 years, ranging from roughly 20 to 79.

General study results and limits: The antigen specificity of the peripheral T cells (those that were expanded) was not determined.

Generated by immunoSEQ multiplex PCR, the TCRdb table keeps only in-frame clones and is missing some. The sample includes around 40,000 clones, 80% of them seen just once. V shed 0 bases and J shed 0 bases, with 10 bases lying between them. The germline gives CDR1 KGHSH, CDR2 LQKENI. This CDR3 contains 16 residues. Concerning this clone: Its antigen is not known.

The chain uses TRBV18 and TRBJ2-3; D perhaps matches TRBD2 (5 bases). The sample consisted of CD4+ or CD8+ T cells sorted from blood, taken in a trial of the OX40 agonist ivuxolimab. The sequence was obtained from an adult with an advanced solid tumor such as melanoma, head and neck, liver or kidney cancer. Here the CDR3 reads CASSPPERISTDTQYF. The CDR3 DNA follows: TGTGCCAGCTCACCACCGGAGCGGATTAGCACAGATACGCAGTATTTT.